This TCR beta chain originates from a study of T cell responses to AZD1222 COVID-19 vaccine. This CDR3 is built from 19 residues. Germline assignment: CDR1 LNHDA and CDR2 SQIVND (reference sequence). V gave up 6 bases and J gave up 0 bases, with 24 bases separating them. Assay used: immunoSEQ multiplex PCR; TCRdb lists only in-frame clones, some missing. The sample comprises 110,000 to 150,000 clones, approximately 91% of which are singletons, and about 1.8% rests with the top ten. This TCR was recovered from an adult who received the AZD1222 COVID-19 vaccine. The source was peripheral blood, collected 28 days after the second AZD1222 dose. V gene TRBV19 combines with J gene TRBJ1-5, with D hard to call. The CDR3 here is CASSPKENPSSFSNQPQHF. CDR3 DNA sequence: TGTGCCAGTAGCCCGAAGGAGAACCCGTCCTCTTTTAGCAATCAGCCCCAGCATTTT.